One and the same sample provided the 20 T cell receptor beta chains below, sequenced in a study of T cell changes during pregnancy in multiple sclerosis. Sequenced by immunoSEQ multiplex PCR; TCRdb stores in-frame clones only, minus some. The sample comprises 91,000 or so clones, approximately 93% of which are singletons, and less than 1% rests with the top ten. The specimen was peripheral blood, collected after pregnancy. These receptors all come from a female donor with multiple sclerosis, enrolled in a pregnancy study.

This chain uses TRBV5-1 with TRBJ2-7; D possibly corresponds to TRBD2 (6 bases). The CDR3 has 16 amino acids. V was cut by 0 bases and J by 2 bases, with 15 bases left in between. Germline loops: CDR1 SGHRS, CDR2 YFSETQ. CDR3 protein: CASSLGGVSNTYEQYF. CDR3 nucleotides: TGCGCCAGCAGCTTGGGGGGGGTTTCAAACACCTACGAGCAGTACTTC.

In DNA, the CDR3 is TGCGCCAGCAGCGCGCTCTACGAGCAGTACTTC. Its translation: CASSALYEQYF. V gene TRBV5-1 combines with J gene TRBJ2-7; D uncertain. Trimming took off 4 bases at V and 3 bases at J, with 5 bases between the two ends. Germline V gene data show CDR1 as SGHRS and CDR2 as YFSETQ. The CDR3 runs to 11 residues.

This rearrangement joins TRBV7-8 to TRBJ1-3, with TRBD1 as a possible D gene (6 bases). CDR1 is SGHVS, CDR2 FQNEAQ, per germline. V lost 5 bases and J lost 2, with 13 bases in between. The CDR3 runs 15 residues. The CDR3 is CASSPLDRTGNTIYF. The CDR3 nucleotides are TGTGCCAGCAGCCCTCTTGACAGGACTGGAAACACCATATATTTT.

This clone came up once. This rearrangement joins TRBV27 to TRBJ2-1; no definite D call. The germline CDR1 and CDR2 sequences are MNHEY and SMNVEV (reference sequence). With 8 bases removed from V and 0 bases from J, the gap between germline ends came to 11 bases. The CDR3 is 14 amino acids. The CDR3 protein is CASSFSSSYNEQFF. The DNA of the CDR3 is TGTGCCAGCTCATTTTCTAGCTCCTACAATGAGCAGTTCTTC.

As to this clone: A read error may produce the germline difference seen at one junction end. The sample carries other DNA sequences with the same CDR3. V and J are TRBV30 and TRBJ1-1; 7 positions agree with TRBD1. The CDR3 sequence is 13 residues long. Germline CDR1 and CDR2: GTSNPN and SVGIG (reference sequence). CDR3 loop: CAWSVRGHTEAFF. The CDR3 coding sequence is TGTGCTTGGAGTGTAAGGGGGCACACTGAAGCTTTCTTT. Combining the CDR3 with reference TRBV30 and TRBJ1-1 gives the whole variable domain SQTIHQWPATLVQPVGSPLSLECTVEGTSNPNLYWYRQAAGRGLQLLFYSVGIGQISSEVPQNLSASRPQDRQFILSSKKLLLSDSGFYLCAWSVRGHTEAFFGQGTRLTVV.

The rearrangement joins TRBV5-1 to TRBJ2-2; 7 bases fit TRBD2. This CDR3 is 15 amino acids long. V trimming: 1 base; J trimming: 0 bases; junction bases outside the gene matches: 0. Germline V lookup: CDR1 SGHRS, CDR2 YFSETQ. The DNA for the CDR3 is TGCGCCAGCAGCTTGAGCGGGGCGAACACCGGGGAGCTGTTTTTT. As protein: CASSLSGANTGELFF.

The V call is TRBV28, the J call TRBJ1-2, with 8 bases fitting TRBD1. J gave up 6 bases and V 3 bases, and 12 bases lay outside the gene matches. This CDR3 has 16 amino acids. The germline V gene has CDR1 MDHEN and CDR2 SYDVKM. CDR3 DNA sequence: TGTGCCAGCAGTTTCCAAGGAGGACAGGGAAGCCATGGCTACACCTTC. Translating gives CASSFQGGQGSHGYTF.

The rearrangement links TRBV6-4 to TRBJ2-3; 9 bases agree with TRBD1. The CDR3 is 15 residues long. The germline V gene encodes CDR1 MRHNA and CDR2 SNTAGT. V shed 5 bases, J shed 4 bases, and the junction held 7 bases outside the gene matches. The CDR3: CASSPGTGTPDTQYF. The CDR3 DNA reads TGTGCCAGCAGTCCCGGGACAGGGACCCCAGATACGCAGTATTTT.

The chain recombines TRBV27 with TRBJ1-5; no clear D. The CDR3 extends over 13 amino acids. Looked up from germline, CDR1 is MNHEY and CDR2 is SMNVEV (reference sequence). With 4 bases removed from V and 9 bases from J, the gap between germline ends came to 13 bases. The CDR3 loop is CASSSINGGPQHF. The CDR3 DNA follows: TGTGCCAGCAGTTCCATTAACGGTGGGCCCCAGCATTTT.

The rearrangement links TRBV19 to TRBJ1-2; D is unresolved. V was clipped by 2 bases and J by 8 bases, with 15 bases between them. This CDR3 has 14 amino acids. Germline V gene data show CDR1 as LNHDA and CDR2 as SQIVND (reference sequence). The CDR3 region is CASSILPGEGGYTF. The CDR3 DNA follows: TGTGCCAGTAGTATATTGCCCGGGGAAGGAGGCTACACCTTC.

This clone was recorded once. The rearrangement joins TRBV6-1 to TRBJ1-5; tentative D call: TRBD1 (6 bases). This CDR3 contains 16 residues. The V gene's germline CDR1 is MNHNS and CDR2 SASEGT. Trimming left V 2 bases short and J 0 bases short, with 11 bases between. The CDR3 coding sequence is TGTGCCAGCAGTGAAAACAGGGACCGTAGCAATCAGCCCCAGCATTTT. This codes for CASSENRDRSNQPQHF.

The table lists this clone with a few counts. This rearrangement joins TRBV29-1 to TRBJ2-5; 9 bases match TRBD2. The CDR3 spans 17 residues. From germline, CDR1 is SQVTM and CDR2 ANQGSEA. The V and J ends lost 4 bases and 5 bases, in that order; junction bases with no gene match: 17. The chain's CDR3 is CSVVVWGPGLAAETQYF. The CDR3 DNA is TGCAGCGTTGTAGTATGGGGGCCGGGACTAGCCGCGGAGACCCAGTACTTC.

This clone was found a few times. J is TRBJ2-7 and V is TRBV4-2, with 8 bases identical to TRBD1. The CDR3 has 16 amino acids. Trimming removed 0 bases from V and 3 bases from J; junction bases left unmatched: 7. Germline CDR1 and CDR2: LGHNA and YNFKEQ. For the CDR3, the DNA is TGTGCCAGCAGCCAAGAGGCTGGGACAGGAAGCTACGAGCAGTACTTC. Its translation is CASSQEAGTGSYEQYF.

The chain has TRBV4-3 and TRBJ2-7; the D gene is possibly TRBD1 (8 bases). The CDR3 is made up of 17 amino acids. V was clipped by 0 bases and J by 3 bases, with 18 bases between them. Germline values: CDR1 LGHNA, CDR2 YSLEER. CDR3 nucleotide sequence: TGCGCCAGCAGCCAAGACCTTTCAAACAGGGGGGGCTACGAGCAGTACTTC. This translates into CASSQDLSNRGGYEQYF.

The chain uses TRBV4-1 and TRBJ2-5, with D possibly being TRBD1 (5 bases). The CDR3 runs 14 residues. The germline CDR1 and CDR2 sequences are MGHRA and YSYEKL. With 4 bases removed from V and 1 base from J, the gap between germline ends came to 10 bases. CDR3 sequence: CASSRGDSQETQYF. Written as DNA, the CDR3 is TGCGCCAGCAGCCGAGGCGACAGCCAAGAGACCCAGTACTTC.

This chain uses TRBV5-4 with TRBJ2-7; 12 bases are shared with TRBD2. This CDR3 is 16 amino acids long. Trimming removed 4 bases from V and 3 bases from J; junction bases left unmatched: 8. Germline values: CDR1 SGHNT, CDR2 YYREEE (reference sequence). CDR3 sequence: CASSRGLAGGIYEQYF. The CDR3 region has the DNA TGTGCCAGCAGCAGGGGACTAGCGGGCGGAATCTACGAGCAGTACTTC.

V gene TRBV10-2 combines with J gene TRBJ2-7; D is perhaps TRBD1 (6 bases). The CDR3 totals 12 residues. V lost 10 bases to trimming and J lost 2 bases, with 12 bases between them. Looked up from germline, CDR1 is WSHSY and CDR2 is SAAADI. In DNA form, the CDR3 reads TGCGCCACTCGACAGGAGACCTACGAGCAGTACTTC. Translation gives CATRQETYEQYF.

This clone was recorded only once. The chain uses TRBV6-1 and TRBJ2-3, with D unresolved. The V and J ends lost 0 bases and 6 bases respectively, with 7 bases between them. The CDR3 has 13 residues. Per germline, CDR1 MNHNS and CDR2 SASEGT. In DNA, the CDR3 is TGTGCCAGCAGTGAAGCGAGGCGGGATACGCAGTATTTT. Translating gives CASSEARRDTQYF.

This clone was detected only once. The rearrangement links TRBV28 to TRBJ1-4; 7 nucleotides match TRBD1. This CDR3 spans 16 amino acids. The V gene's germline CDR1 is MDHEN and CDR2 SYDVKM. The junction had 11 bases not matched to a gene; V was cut back by 3 bases and J by 7 bases. CDR3 nucleotide sequence: TGTGCCAGCAGTTTCCCCAGACAGGGCGAGGTTGAAAAACTGTTTTTT. Protein product: CASSFPRQGEVEKLFF.

This chain links TRBV10-3 with TRBJ2-5; 7 bases line up with TRBD1. J gave up 1 base and V 10 bases, and 3 bases lay outside the gene matches. The length of the CDR3 is 12 residues. Germline lookup yields CDR1 ENHRY and CDR2 SYGVKD. The CDR3 region is CATRQGQETQYF. In DNA, the CDR3 is TGTGCCACCAGACAGGGCCAAGAGACCCAGTACTTC.